This T cell receptor (beta chain) was captured in a study of control samples from healthy donors and cancer patients. The V end lost 4 bases, the J end lost 3 bases, and 8 bases lay between the germline ends. This CDR3 comprises 13 residues. Germline CDR1 and CDR2: LNHDA and SQIVND (reference sequence). Sequenced by immunoSEQ multiplex PCR; TCRdb stores in-frame clones only, minus some. The sample lists 70,000 or so clones; over 75% were seen once. Sequencing was done on a sample of blood. The TCR originated in a man between 50 and 59 years old in good health. This chain links TRBV19 with TRBJ2-3; weak D call: TRBD1 (6 bases). The CDR3: CASSNRVTDTQYF. CDR3 in DNA: TGTGCCAGTAGTAACAGGGTAACAGATACGCAGTATTTT.